The 30 T cell receptor beta chains in this list originate from one sample, sequenced in a study of blood T cell repertoires in COVID-19. The repertoire was sequenced with immunoSEQ multiplex PCR; TCRdb's copy has only in-frame clones and lacks some. The table has 110,000 or so clones, over 75% seen once. Source material: peripheral blood. These receptors all come from a middle-aged man with acute or convalescent COVID-19.

The rearrangement uses TRBV5-6 and TRBJ2-3; TRBD2 is a possible D gene (6 bases). Germline V CDR1 and CDR2: SGHDT, YYEEEE. Trimming cost V 1 base and J 5 bases, with 11 bases left between them. The CDR3 is made up of 14 amino acids. CDR3 sequence (DNA): TGTGCCAGCAGCTTGAGGCTAGCGAGAGATACGCAGTATTTT. This translates into CASSLRLARDTQYF.

Regarding this clone: The identical CDR3 is also encoded by other nucleotide sequences in the sample. The CDR3 loop reads CASSYSRGLGGYTF. In DNA, the CDR3 is TGTGCCAGCAGTTACTCGAGGGGGCTCGGTGGCTACACCTTC. The gene calls are TRBV6-5 and TRBJ1-2, with 7 bases that match TRBD1. Germline loops: CDR1 MNHEY, CDR2 SVGAGI. The length of the CDR3 is 14 residues. V shed 0 bases and J 7 bases; nucleotides not matched to a gene: 5.

The chain uses TRBV5-1 and TRBJ2-3; 11 nucleotides agree with TRBD1. The trim removed 4 bases at V and 6 bases at J, leaving 10 bases unmatched. Germline CDR1 is SGHRS and CDR2 is YFSETQ. This CDR3 spans 16 amino acids. DNA of the CDR3: TGCGCCAGCAGCGTTACCGGGACAGGGGGGTCTGATACGCAGTATTTT. Its translation: CASSVTGTGGSDTQYF.

The chain carries TRBV12-3 or TRBV12-4 and TRBJ1-1; D not resolved. The V gene lost 8 bases and the J gene lost 0 bases, with 10 bases spanning the gap. The CDR3 has 13 residues. Written as DNA, the CDR3 is TGTGCCAGCTGCGAATCTCTGAACACTGAAGCTTTCTTT. Translation gives CASCESLNTEAFF.

CDR3 region: CASSFGGLGELFF. The CDR3 nucleotides are TGCGCCAGCAGCTTCGGGGGGCTCGGGGAGCTGTTTTTT. This chain joins TRBV5-1 and TRBJ2-2; D might be TRBD2 (7 bases). CDR3 length: 13 amino acids. Germline V gene data show CDR1 as SGHRS and CDR2 as YFSETQ. The V end lost 2 bases, the J end lost 7 bases, and 9 bases lay between the germline ends. The variable domain in full, with the rest retrieved from reference TRBV5-1 and TRBJ2-2, is KAGVTQTPRYLIKTRGQQVTLSCSPISGHRSVSWYQQTPGQGLQFLFEYFSETQRNKGNFPGRFSGRQFSNSRSEMNVSTLELGDSALYLCASSFGGLGELFFGEGSRLTVL.

The chain recombines TRBV27 with TRBJ1-5, with TRBD1 matching over 12 bases. V shed 8 bases, J shed 6 bases, and the junction held 8 bases outside the gene matches. The CDR3 extends over 15 amino acids. Germline values: CDR1 MNHEY, CDR2 SMNVEV (reference sequence). This CDR3 reads CASATGTGGGQPQHF. Written as DNA, the CDR3 is TGTGCCAGCGCTACCGGGACAGGGGGCGGTCAGCCCCAGCATTTT.

This clone is a singleton in its sample. This chain uses TRBV5-8 with TRBJ2-3; a possible D gene is TRBD1 (6 bases). CDR3 length: 14 residues. V lost 0 bases, J lost 2 bases, and 7 bases lay in between. CDR1 is SGHTS and CDR2 is YDEGEE in the germline V gene. This CDR3 reads CASSLDRATDTQYF. For the CDR3, the DNA is TGTGCCAGCAGCTTGGACAGGGCCACAGATACGCAGTATTTT. Using reference TRBV5-8 and TRBJ2-3 for the parts outside the CDR3, the full variable domain is EAGVTQSPTHLIKTRGQQATLRCSPISGHTSVYWYQQALGLGLQFLLWYDEGEERNRGNFPPRFSGRQFPNYSSELNVNALELEDSALYLCASSLDRATDTQYFGPGTRLTVL.

The chain is built from TRBV6-5 and TRBJ1-5, with D unclear. This CDR3 has 14 residues. CDR1 MNHEY and CDR2 SVGAGI come from the germline V gene. Between the trimmed V and J ends, which lost 5 bases and 5 bases, there was a span of 13 bases. This CDR3 reads CASSPGESYQPQHF. The DNA of the CDR3 is TGTGCCAGCAGTCCCGGGGAGTCTTATCAGCCCCAGCATTTT.

The V gene is TRBV10-2, the J gene TRBJ1-6; 9 positions match TRBD1. Trimming cost V 7 bases and J 9 bases; bases outside gene matches: 7. Looked up from germline, CDR1 is WSHSY and CDR2 is SAAADI. The CDR3 length is 14 residues. CDR3 residues: CASTDRGDSSPLHF. DNA of the CDR3: TGCGCCAGCACAGACAGGGGGGATTCTTCACCCCTCCACTTT.

DNA for the CDR3: TGTGCCAGCAGCGTAATTATCCAGCGGGGGGTCCTGAGCTCCTACAATGAGCAGTTCTTC. This gives the protein CASSVIIQRGVLSSYNEQFF. The V and J genes are TRBV9 and TRBJ2-1; TRBD2 agrees at 9 bases. Germline V gene sequence: CDR1 SGDLS, CDR2 YYNGEE. The CDR3 has 20 residues. The V and J ends lost 1 base and 0 bases, in that order; junction bases with no gene match: 14.

The V call is TRBV7-3, the J call TRBJ2-2; D might be TRBD1 (5 bases). Looked up from germline, CDR1 is SGHTA and CDR2 is FQGTGA. V dropped 4 bases and J dropped 5 bases, with 8 bases sitting between them. This CDR3 is 13 amino acids long. CDR3 amino acids: CASSSDTTGELFF. CDR3 nucleotide sequence: TGTGCCAGCAGCTCGGACACTACCGGGGAGCTGTTTTTT.

The rearrangement links TRBV4-1 to TRBJ2-7; 10 bases fit TRBD2. V trimming: 0 bases; J trimming: 4 bases; junction bases outside the gene matches: 9. The CDR3 loop spans 17 amino acids. Germline V CDR1 and CDR2: MGHRA, YSYEKL. The chain's CDR3 is CASSQDALAGVQYEQYF. DNA of the CDR3: TGCGCCAGCAGCCAAGATGCGCTAGCGGGGGTCCAATACGAGCAGTACTTC.

This chain links TRBV27 with TRBJ2-6, with D possibly matching TRBD1 (5 bases). Trimming stripped 5 bases from V and 6 bases from J, with 14 bases between. The CDR3 extends over 15 amino acids. Germline V gives CDR1 MNHEY, CDR2 SMNVEV (reference sequence). CDR3 in amino acids: CASSPRQSSANVLTF. The CDR3 nucleotides read TGTGCCAGCAGTCCCCGACAGAGCTCGGCCAACGTCCTGACTTTC.

About this clone itself: Germline and junction disagree at one end, which may indicate a read error. This chain joins TRBV5-6 and TRBJ2-3, with D unresolved. In germline, CDR1 is SGHDT, CDR2 YYEEEE. The CDR3 loop spans 13 amino acids. CDR3: CASSLSPTNTQYF. As DNA, the CDR3 is TGTGCCAGCAGCTTAAGTCCCACAAATACGCAGTATTTT.

The rearrangement links TRBV2 to TRBJ2-1, with TRBD2 matching 8 bases. Losses at the gene ends were 5 bases for V and 9 bases for J; bases not matched to a gene: 6. Germline CDR1 is SNHLY and CDR2 is FYNNEI. This CDR3 region has 13 residues. The CDR3 DNA is TGTGCCAGCAGTATCCGGGGGGGCGGTGAGCAGTTCTTC. This sequence encodes CASSIRGGGEQFF.

The chain employs TRBV5-1 and TRBJ2-1; 8 positions agree with TRBD1. The CDR3 totals 15 residues. After removal of 4 bases from V and 12 bases from J, the junction contained 15 bases not matched to a gene. Germline-derived CDR1 and CDR2 are SGHRS and YFSETQ. This chain's CDR3 is CASSHGTGSTMGQFF. In nucleotides, the CDR3 is TGCGCCAGCAGCCACGGGACAGGTTCTACAATGGGGCAGTTCTTC. The complete variable domain, with remaining parts taken from reference TRBV5-1 and TRBJ2-1, reads KAGVTQTPRYLIKTRGQQVTLSCSPISGHRSVSWYQQTPGQGLQFLFEYFSETQRNKGNFPGRFSGRQFSNSRSEMNVSTLELGDSALYLCASSHGTGSTMGQFFGPGTRLTVL.

This sequence joins TRBV5-6 and TRBJ1-3, with 8 bases matching TRBD1. This CDR3 region has 15 residues. J was trimmed by 4 bases and V by 5 bases; bases with no gene match: 8. Germline loops: CDR1 SGHDT, CDR2 YYEEEE. Written as DNA, the CDR3 is TGTGCCAGCAGAACGACAGGGGTTGAAGGAAACACCATATATTTT. Protein product: CASRTTGVEGNTIYF. The variable domain in full, completed from reference TRBV5-6 and TRBJ1-3, reads DAGVTQSPTHLIKTRGQQVTLRCSPKSGHDTVSWYQQALGQGPQFIFQYYEEEERQRGNFPDRFSGHQFPNYSSELNVNALLLGDSALYLCASRTTGVEGNTIYFGEGSWLTVV.

This rearrangement joins TRBV6-5 to TRBJ2-3; D call uncertain. The CDR3 runs to 14 residues. Germline lookup yields CDR1 MNHEY and CDR2 SVGAGI. Trimming cost V 6 bases and J 0 bases, with 10 bases left between them. The CDR3, as DNA: TGTGCCAGCAGACCGACATATAGCACAGATACGCAGTATTTT. Amino acids: CASRPTYSTDTQYF.

V usage is TRBV7-2 and J usage is TRBJ2-2; TRBD1 agrees at 7 bases. This CDR3 region has 14 residues. J gave up 4 bases and V 3 bases, and 2 bases lay outside the gene matches. Germline-derived CDR1 and CDR2 are SGHTA and FQGNSA. The CDR3 region is CASSLGQFTGELFF. CDR3 nucleotide sequence: TGTGCCAGCAGCTTGGGACAGTTCACCGGGGAGCTGTTTTTT.

The chain combines TRBV4-2 with TRBJ2-6; perhaps TRBD2 as D (5 bases). Trimming took 1 base from V and 2 from J, leaving 12 bases between them. Germline CDR1 and CDR2: LGHNA and YNFKEQ. This CDR3 is built from 17 residues. CDR3: CASSQGGIATGANVLTF. Here the CDR3 DNA reads TGTGCCAGCAGCCAAGGAGGGATCGCCACTGGGGCCAACGTCCTGACTTTC.

Concerning this clone: Other DNA sequences of this sample code for an identical CDR3. The chain has TRBV5-1 and TRBJ1-3, with D perhaps TRBD1 (5 bases). Deletions cut 0 bases from V and 0 bases from J, with 7 bases between. The CDR3 extends over 15 amino acids. Germline CDR1 is SGHRS and CDR2 is YFSETQ. The CDR3 loop reads CASSLEGASGNTIYF. The DNA for the CDR3 is TGCGCCAGCAGCTTGGAAGGGGCCTCTGGAAACACCATATATTTT.

This clone was counted a single time. V usage is TRBV24-1 and J usage is TRBJ2-1, with 9 bases aligning to TRBD1. After removal of 8 bases from V and 6 bases from J, the junction contained 4 bases not matched to a gene. The germline CDR1 and CDR2 sequences are KGHDR and SFDVKD. The CDR3 totals 13 residues. The CDR3: CATTDRGGNEQFF. CDR3 nucleotides: TGTGCCACCACGGACAGGGGAGGCAATGAGCAGTTCTTC.

The rearrangement uses TRBV7-6 and TRBJ2-2, with D hard to call. The ends were cut back, 1 base at V and 2 bases at J, with 8 bases in the middle. The CDR3 totals 15 residues. The V gene's germline CDR1 is SGHVS and CDR2 FNYEAQ. This CDR3 reads CASSLDGSNTGELFF. The CDR3, as DNA: TGTGCCAGCAGCTTAGACGGGTCAAACACCGGGGAGCTGTTTTTT.

This clone was counted between two and nine times. The chain joins TRBV6-1 to TRBJ2-3; D not certain. Germline CDR1 and CDR2: MNHNS and SASEGT. V was cut by 0 bases and J by 3 bases, with 7 bases left in between. This CDR3 spans 14 amino acids. This chain's CDR3 is CASSEAALTDTQYF. CDR3 in DNA: TGTGCCAGCAGTGAAGCTGCGTTAACAGATACGCAGTATTTT.

The rearrangement uses TRBV5-4 and TRBJ2-3; 11 bases match TRBD2. The V and J ends lost 2 bases and 2 bases, in that order; junction bases with no gene match: 4. The CDR3 runs to 16 residues. CDR1 and CDR2 (germline): SGHNT, YYREEE (reference sequence). The CDR3 here is CASSFRLAGTTDTQYF. As DNA, the CDR3 is TGTGCCAGCAGCTTTCGACTAGCGGGGACCACAGATACGCAGTATTTT. Based on the CDR3 plus reference TRBV5-4 and TRBJ2-3, the full variable domain is ETGVTQSPTHLIKTRGQQVTLRCSSQSGHNTVSWYQQALGQGPQFIFQYYREEENGRGNFPPRFSGLQFPNYSSELNVNALELDDSALYLCASSFRLAGTTDTQYFGPGTRLTVL.

The rearrangement joins TRBV11-2 to TRBJ2-5; 8 nucleotides match TRBD2. This CDR3 has 14 residues. Unmatched junction bases numbered 4, after V lost 2 bases and J lost 5 bases. Germline CDR1 is SGHAT and CDR2 is FQNNGV. The CDR3 here is CASSLSGGRETQYF. CDR3 in DNA: TGTGCCAGCAGCTTAAGCGGGGGTAGGGAGACCCAGTACTTC.

The gene calls are TRBV19 and TRBJ1-1; 7 positions agree with TRBD1. Germline V CDR1 and CDR2: LNHDA, SQIVND (reference sequence). V dropped 4 bases and J dropped 10; count of bases not matched to a gene: 3. This CDR3 comprises 11 residues. The DNA for the CDR3 is TGTGCCAGTAGTACCCACAGGGGAGCTTTCTTT. It specifies CASSTHRGAFF.

This chain joins TRBV6-5 and TRBJ2-1; TRBD2 agrees at 8 bases. CDR3 length: 15 residues. V lost 0 bases and J lost 7; bases outside the gene matches: 5. The germline V gene has CDR1 MNHEY and CDR2 SVGAGI. Here the CDR3 reads CASSYSRGAINEQFF. The CDR3 DNA sequence: TGTGCCAGCAGTTACTCGCGGGGGGCAATTAATGAGCAGTTCTTC.

The chain uses TRBV5-1 and TRBJ1-2; 8 nucleotides align to TRBD1. V dropped 3 bases and J dropped 8; count of bases not matched to a gene: 9. The CDR3 covers 14 residues. Germline assignment: CDR1 SGHRS and CDR2 YFSETQ. CDR3 residues: CASSSGTGPWGYTF. CDR3 nucleotide sequence: TGCGCCAGCAGCTCCGGGACAGGCCCTTGGGGCTACACCTTC.

The V and J genes are TRBV3-1 (or the pseudogene TRBV3-2) and TRBJ2-2; 7 bases agree with TRBD1. The CDR3 sequence is 15 residues long. In germline, CDR1 is LGHDT, CDR2 YNNKEL (reference sequence). Germline trimming cut 3 bases from V and 6 bases from J; bases unmatched to any gene: 7. CDR3: CASSQTGSRSGELFF. The CDR3 DNA follows: TGTGCCAGCAGCCAGACAGGGAGTAGGTCCGGGGAGCTGTTTTTT.